These 28 T cell receptor beta chains originate from one sample sequenced in a study of T-cell memory formation after mild COVID-19. TCRdb redid the calling of the 5' RACE reads with MiXCR, one entry per CDR3 protein. Found here are a few hundred thousand distinct CDR3 sequences, 15% to 20% of them singletons; the top ten hold 20% to 25%. The sequencing sample was made of PBMCs or a T cell subset sorted from them (not recorded which). All receptors derive from a man younger than 30 who had mild COVID-19 (a few samples of this study predate the infection). Cell type and time point are not known.

The chain couples TRBV18 to TRBJ2-7; D ambiguous. Trimming left V 4 bases short and J 1 base short, with 8 bases between. This CDR3 has 13 amino acids. Germline V lookup: CDR1 KGHSH, CDR2 LQKENI. CDR3 region: CASSQVRSYEQYF. The CDR3 bases are TGTGCCAGCTCACAGGTCAGATCCTACGAGCAGTACTTC. The full variable domain, in which reference TRBV18 and TRBJ2-7 provide the parts outside the CDR3, is NAGVMQNPRHLVRRRGQEARLRCSPMKGHSHVYWYRQLPEEGLKFMVYLQKENIIDESGMPKERFSAEFPKEGPSILRIQQVVRGDSAAYFCASSQVRSYEQYFGPGTRLTVT.

V is TRBV5-5 and J is TRBJ2-4; D not resolved. CDR1 and CDR2 from the germline V gene are SGHKS and YYEKEE (reference sequence). Trimming removed 0 bases at V and 0 bases at J, with 10 bases between. This CDR3 spans 16 amino acids. This chain's CDR3 is CASSLGAYLAKNIQYF. For the CDR3, the DNA is TGTGCCAGCAGCTTGGGGGCATACTTAGCCAAAAACATTCAGTACTTC.

This clonotype showed up many times. V and J are TRBV7-9 and TRBJ1-1; TRBD1 might be the D (5 bases). Trimming cost V 2 bases and J 8 bases, with 15 bases left between them. Germline loops: CDR1 SEHNR, CDR2 FQNEAQ (reference sequence). This CDR3 has 14 residues. For the CDR3, the DNA is TGTGCCAGCAGCTTAACAGATAGTGACAGCGAAGCTTTCTTT. Translation gives CASSLTDSDSEAFF.

As concerns this clonotype: Mismatch with germline at one junction end may stem from a read error. The chain employs TRBV3-1 and TRBJ1-5; unclear D gene. This CDR3 is built from 12 residues. The germline CDR1 and CDR2 sequences are LGHDT and YNNKEL (reference sequence). CDR3 sequence reads: CASSQGAGGPRF. The CDR3 DNA reads TGTGCCAGCAGCCAAGGCGCGGGTGGCCCGCGTTTT.

V usage is TRBV19 and J usage is TRBJ1-2; D gene uncertain. The CDR3 totals 14 residues. V was shortened by 10 bases and J by 6 bases, with 21 bases between the two germline ends. In germline, CDR1 is LNHDA, CDR2 SQIVND (reference sequence). As DNA, the CDR3 is TGTGCCACCACGAGCGGCCCTCGCGGAAATGGCTACACCTTC. This translates into CATTSGPRGNGYTF.

This rearrangement joins TRBV5-1 to TRBJ2-7, with 7 bases fitting TRBD1. CDR1 SGHRS and CDR2 YFSETQ come from the germline V gene. The ends lost 3 bases at V and 3 bases at J; junction bases unmatched: 3. This CDR3 contains 13 residues. The chain's CDR3 is CASSYRTGYEQYV. The CDR3 DNA reads TGCGCCAGCAGCTATCGGACAGGCTACGAGCAGTACGTC.

The chain carries TRBV20-1 and TRBJ2-2, with TRBD2 as a possible D gene (7 bases). The CDR3 loop spans 16 amino acids. The V and J ends lost 5 bases and 0 bases respectively, with 16 bases between them. Germline values: CDR1 DFQATT, CDR2 SNEGSKA (reference sequence). The CDR3 reads CSAPEVGGANTGELFF. As DNA, the CDR3 is TGCAGTGCTCCCGAAGTAGGGGGGGCGAACACCGGGGAGCTGTTTTTT.

This clonotype showed up just a few times. V is TRBV3-1 and J is TRBJ2-5; no clear D gene. V shed 0 bases and J shed 9 bases, with 14 bases lying between them. CDR3 length equals 14 residues. Germline V CDR1 and CDR2: LGHDT, YNNKEL (reference sequence). The chain's CDR3 is CASSQEGPIGAQYF. CDR3 nucleotides: TGTGCCAGCAGCCAAGAAGGCCCTATTGGGGCCCAGTACTTC.

V gene TRBV7-9 combines with J gene TRBJ2-7; unclear D gene. Per germline, CDR1 SEHNR and CDR2 FQNEAQ (reference sequence). With 6 bases removed from V and 3 bases from J, the gap between germline ends came to 12 bases. The CDR3 length is 13 residues. The CDR3 bases are TGTGCCAGCAGTCTGACGAAAGGCTACGAGCAGTACGTC. Its translation is CASSLTKGYEQYV.

This clonotype was seen only a few times. The rearrangement links TRBV20-1 to TRBJ2-2, with 7 positions matching TRBD1. V lost 3 bases, J lost 0 bases, and 1 base stayed unmatched. CDR1 is DFQATT and CDR2 is SNEGSKA in the germline V gene (reference sequence). The CDR3 loop spans 14 amino acids. CDR3 nucleotide sequence: TGCAGTGCTAGGGGACAGTCGAACACCGGGGAGCTGTTTTTT. Protein sequence: CSARGQSNTGELFF.

This chain uses TRBV6-5 with TRBJ1-6, with 7 nucleotides matching TRBD1. This CDR3 spans 14 amino acids. Trimming removed 6 bases from V and 4 bases from J; junction bases left unmatched: 3. Germline assignment: CDR1 MNHEY and CDR2 SVGAGI. The CDR3 protein is CASSDREYNSPLHF. CDR3 in DNA: TGTGCCAGCAGCGACAGGGAGTATAATTCACCCCTCCACTTT.

Only a few counts were recorded for this clonotype. The rearrangement links TRBV3-1 to TRBJ1-1; D gene unclear. Germline values: CDR1 LGHDT, CDR2 YNNKEL (reference sequence). V lost 5 bases and J 1 base, leaving 14 bases between the germline ends. The CDR3 is 15 residues long. CDR3 DNA sequence: TGTGCCAGCAGCACCCCTCGGGGTGGGAACACTGAAGCTTTCTTT. Translated: CASSTPRGGNTEAFF.

In its sample, this clonotype was seen a few times. The V call is TRBV6-6, the J call TRBJ2-5; D not resolved. Germline loops: CDR1 MNHNY, CDR2 SVGAGI (reference sequence). Trimming took off 6 bases at V and 4 bases at J, with 6 bases between the two ends. CDR3 length: 11 residues. CDR3 coding DNA: TGTGCCAGCAGACTGTCAGAGACCCAGTACTTC. Translating gives CASRLSETQYF.

This clonotype was observed a handful of times. The chain couples TRBV5-4 to TRBJ2-3; 7 bases are a match to TRBD1. J gave up 2 bases and V 8 bases, and 11 bases lay outside the gene matches. The CDR3 has 15 residues. Germline loops: CDR1 SGHNT, CDR2 YYREEE (reference sequence). The CDR3 region is CASHLKGGFTDTQYF. The CDR3 coding sequence is TGTGCCAGTCATCTAAAAGGGGGCTTCACAGATACGCAGTATTTT.

The chain couples TRBV28 to TRBJ2-7; TRBD1 matches at 9 bases. In germline, CDR1 is MDHEN, CDR2 SYDVKM. There are 15 residues in the CDR3. V trimming: 4 bases; J trimming: 9 bases; junction bases outside the gene matches: 13. The CDR3 here is CASSSGQGPSVRQYV. The CDR3, as DNA: TGTGCCAGCAGTTCGGGACAGGGCCCTAGTGTGAGGCAGTACGTC.

The sample holds a few counts of this clonotype. V and J are TRBV5-1 and TRBJ2-5; tentatively, D is TRBD1 (5 bases). The CDR3 is 14 amino acids. Germline CDR1 is SGHRS and CDR2 is YFSETQ. V was shortened by 2 bases and J by 1 base, with 9 bases between the two germline ends. The CDR3 reads CASSFRTSQETQYF. The CDR3 DNA follows: TGCGCCAGCAGCTTCCGGACAAGCCAAGAGACCCAGTACTTC.

For this clonotype: The conserved closing phenylalanine or tryptophan is absent in this CDR3, likely reflecting a read error. The DNA is left out, because the CDR3 cannot be placed on it with certainty; the CDR3 is given as TCRdb lists it. The V and J genes are TRBV6-5 and TRBJ2-7; the D call of TRBD2 is as the table states it, not checked on the DNA. Ends included, the CDR3 has 14 residues. Germline V CDR1 and CDR2: MNHEY, SVGAGI. This CDR3 is CASRSGLAGGRPYL.

In DNA form, the CDR3 reads TGTGCCAGCAGCTTAGCTAGGCAGGGAAAAGGTCAGCCCCAGCATTTT. As protein: CASSLARQGKGQPQHF. The chain links TRBV7-2 to TRBJ1-5; the D gene is possibly TRBD1 (5 bases). V lost 0 bases and J lost 6, with 15 bases in between. The CDR3 spans 16 residues. CDR1 and CDR2 from the germline V gene are SGHTA and FQGNSA. Using reference TRBV7-2 and TRBJ1-5 for the parts outside the CDR3, the full variable domain is GAGVSQSPSNKVTEKGKDVELRCDPISGHTALYWYRQSLGQGLEFLIYFQGNSAPDKSGLPSDRFSAERTGGSVSTLTIQRTQQEDSAVYLCASSLARQGKGQPQHFGDGTRLSIL.

The V gene is TRBV6-6, the J gene TRBJ1-6; 7 bases fit TRBD1. This CDR3 contains 13 residues. Germline loops: CDR1 MNHNY, CDR2 SVGAGI (reference sequence). The J segment lost 10 bases and the V segment lost 6 bases, leaving 6 bases of the junction unmatched. CDR3 DNA sequence: TGTGCCAGCAGCCCGACAGGGATATCACCCCTCCACTTT. This translates into CASSPTGISPLHF.

This clonotype has only a few counts. This chain uses TRBV11-3 with TRBJ2-2; D is unresolved. Trimming pared 3 bases from V and 5 bases from J, leaving 7 bases between. This CDR3 has 13 residues. Looked up from germline, CDR1 is SGHNT and CDR2 is YENEEA. The chain's CDR3 is CASSFLGTGELFF. CDR3 bases: TGTGCCAGCAGCTTCCTAGGGACCGGGGAGCTGTTTTTT. Full variable domain (rest looked up from reference TRBV11-3 and TRBJ2-2): EAGVVQSPRYKIIEKKQPVAFWCNPISGHNTLYWYLQNLGQGPELLIRYENEEAVDDSQLPKDRFSAERLKGVDSTLKIQPAELGDSAVYLCASSFLGTGELFFGEGSRLTVL.

This clonotype was detected only a few times. The chain has TRBV20-1 and TRBJ2-5; TRBD1 is a possible D gene (6 bases). Germline lookup yields CDR1 DFQATT and CDR2 SNEGSKA (reference sequence). V was shortened by 0 bases and J by 1 base, with 9 bases between the two germline ends. The CDR3 totals 14 residues. As DNA, the CDR3 is TGCAGTGCTAGAGAGACAGGCCTCCAAGAGACCCAGTACTTC. It translates to CSARETGLQETQYF.

This clonotype was detected many times. The chain couples TRBV6-6 to TRBJ1-5, with D maybe TRBD1 (6 bases). Trimming pared 6 bases from V and 5 bases from J, leaving 14 bases between. There are 14 residues in the CDR3. CDR1 is MNHNY and CDR2 is SVGAGI in the germline V gene (reference sequence). The CDR3 reads CASREGGFHQPQHF. CDR3 nucleotides: TGTGCCAGCAGGGAAGGGGGGTTCCATCAGCCCCAGCATTTT.

This clonotype was detected a few times. V is TRBV4-3 and J is TRBJ2-2, with D maybe TRBD1 (6 bases). Germline assignment: CDR1 LGHNA and CDR2 YSLEER. This CDR3 region has 18 residues. The germline V and J ends were trimmed by 0 bases and 0 bases, with 14 bases remaining between them. The CDR3 sequence: CASSQEDSSDSNTGELFF. The CDR3 DNA is TGCGCCAGCAGCCAAGAGGACAGCTCAGACTCGAACACCGGGGAGCTGTTTTTT.

A few counts support this clonotype. The chain has TRBV12-3 or TRBV12-4 and TRBJ2-5; D unclear. CDR3 length: 13 residues. Trimming removed 3 bases from V and 4 bases from J, with 9 bases in between. The CDR3 region is CASSFNVLETQYF. The CDR3 nucleotides are TGTGCCAGCAGTTTTAATGTGCTAGAGACCCAGTACTTC.

The rearrangement uses TRBV7-2 and TRBJ2-3; 7 nucleotides agree with TRBD1. V gave up 7 bases and J gave up 1 base; unmatched junction bases: 5. The CDR3 is 14 residues long. Germline lookup yields CDR1 SGHTA and CDR2 FQGNSA. The CDR3 nucleotides are TGTGCCAGCACCCGACAGGGTGGCACAGATACGCAGTATTTT. Its translation: CASTRQGGTDTQYF.

This clonotype was found once. The chain has TRBV6-2 or TRBV6-3 and TRBJ2-2; D possibly corresponds to TRBD2 (5 bases). Germline V gene data show CDR1 as MNHEY and CDR2 as SVGEGT. Trimming removed 1 base at V and 2 bases at J, with 11 bases between. This CDR3 is built from 16 residues. In DNA, the CDR3 is TGTGCCAGCAGTTACTTGGGGAGTAGAAACACCGGGGAGCTGTTTTTT. It yields the protein CASSYLGSRNTGELFF.

The chain has TRBV12-3 or TRBV12-4 and TRBJ1-5, with TRBD1 matching over 7 bases. Trimming cost V 7 bases and J 5 bases; bases outside gene matches: 8. This CDR3 spans 14 amino acids. CDR3 sequence (DNA): TGTGCCAGCACCATATACACAGGGGATCAGCCCCAGCATTTT. Translating it yields CASTIYTGDQPQHF.

The chain has TRBV9 and TRBJ1-1, with D possibly TRBD1 on 6 matching bases. The CDR3 covers 15 residues. Germline V CDR1 and CDR2: SGDLS, YYNGEE. Trimming took off 7 bases at V and 0 bases at J, with 16 bases between the two ends. The CDR3 spells CASSGGQRLNTEAFF. CDR3 nucleotides: TGTGCCAGCTCCGGGGGGCAGAGATTGAACACTGAAGCTTTCTTT.